The next 10 T cell receptor beta chains were all read from a single sample in a study of CD8 T cells in ankylosing spondylitis. Study-wide results and caveats: Seven to nine highly homologous variants made up a TCR beta motif that seemed to typify ankylosing spondylitis blood.

What these receptors recognize is not known. TCRdb redid the calling of the 5' RACE reads with MiXCR, one entry per CDR3 protein. The data show around 440,000 distinct CDR3 sequences, roughly a sixth seen once. The sample taken for sequencing was blood, either unsorted or a sorted T cell fraction (not recorded which). The receptors come from a male donor with ankylosing spondylitis.

J is TRBJ1-3 and V is TRBV5-1, with D possibly matching TRBD1 (6 bases). Germline CDR1 SGHRS, CDR2 YFSETQ. V was shortened by 4 bases and J by 0 bases, with 14 bases between the two germline ends. The CDR3 runs to 16 residues. CDR3 sequence (DNA): TGCGCCAGCAGCGTATGGGACACATTCTCTGGAAACACCATATATTTT. This gives the protein CASSVWDTFSGNTIYF.

The rearrangement uses TRBV5-1 and TRBJ2-2; 14 positions agree with TRBD2. This CDR3 spans 18 amino acids. The J segment lost 4 bases and the V segment lost 4 bases, leaving 9 bases of the junction unmatched. The germline gives CDR1 SGHRS, CDR2 YFSETQ. CDR3 bases: TGCGCCAGCAGCCCGGGACTAGCGGGGGTCCCGGGCACCGGGGAGCTGTTTTTT. This translates into CASSPGLAGVPGTGELFF. Drawing the rest from reference TRBV5-1 and TRBJ2-2, the complete variable domain is KAGVTQTPRYLIKTRGQQVTLSCSPISGHRSVSWYQQTPGQGLQFLFEYFSETQRNKGNFPGRFSGRQFSNSRSEMNVSTLELGDSALYLCASSPGLAGVPGTGELFFGEGSRLTVL.

This clonotype was seen a handful of times. J is TRBJ2-7 and V is TRBV5-1, with no clear D. Between the trimmed V and J ends, which lost 6 bases and 5 bases, there was a span of 18 bases. Germline V lookup: CDR1 SGHRS, CDR2 YFSETQ. This CDR3 contains 14 residues. This CDR3 reads CASIPRPQGDEQYF. The CDR3 DNA reads as TGCGCCAGCATCCCGAGACCCCAAGGCGACGAGCAGTACTTC.

The CDR3 loop is CASSQDPQGRVRQPQHF. In DNA form, the CDR3 reads TGCGCCAGCAGCCAGGATCCACAGGGGCGGGTCCGTCAGCCCCAGCATTTT. J is TRBJ1-5 and V is TRBV4-1; TRBD1 agrees at 7 bases. CDR3 size: 17 residues. V shed 3 bases, J shed 6 bases, and the junction held 14 bases outside the gene matches. Per germline, CDR1 MGHRA and CDR2 YSYEKL.

CDR3 DNA sequence: TGTGCCAGCCGCACAAAAAAGAATGGCTACACCTTC. Translation gives CASRTKKNGYTF. The chain recombines TRBV27 with TRBJ1-2; D unresolved. Germline CDR1 reads MNHEY; CDR2 reads SMNVEV (reference sequence). Deletions cut 8 bases from V and 6 bases from J, with 13 bases between. The CDR3 has 12 amino acids.

In its sample, this clonotype was seen many times. The V gene is TRBV14, the J gene TRBJ1-1, with D uncertain. In germline, CDR1 is SGHDN, CDR2 FVKESK. The CDR3 is 13 residues long. Deletions cut 4 bases from V and 0 bases from J, with 6 bases between. In nucleotides, the CDR3 is TGTGCCAGCAGCCCCTTCATGAACACTGAAGCTTTCTTT. Protein product: CASSPFMNTEAFF.

The chain carries TRBV5-1 and TRBJ2-1, with D unclear. The V and J ends lost 4 bases and 3 bases respectively, with 11 bases between them. This CDR3 has 14 amino acids. Germline V gene lookup returns CDR1 SGHRS and CDR2 YFSETQ. The CDR3 nucleotides are TGCGCCAGCAGCCGACTGACCGACTACAATGAGCAGTTCTTC. It translates to CASSRLTDYNEQFF.

This clonotype was counted ten times or more. The chain couples TRBV6-1 to TRBJ1-2; a possible D gene is TRBD1 (6 bases). V lost 5 bases and J lost 4, with 20 bases in between. CDR3 length equals 16 residues. The germline gives CDR1 MNHNS, CDR2 SASEGT. CDR3 bases: TGTGCCAGCAGTACCGGGACACAGGCCGGCGGCTATGGCTACACCTTC. It translates to CASSTGTQAGGYGYTF.

The chain is built from TRBV3-1 and TRBJ2-1; weak D call: TRBD2 (5 bases). The CDR3 has 16 amino acids. The germline V gene encodes CDR1 LGHDT and CDR2 YNNKEL (reference sequence). Trimming cost V 1 base and J 0 bases, with 10 bases left between them. CDR3 residues: CASSQVAPSSYNEQFF. In DNA, the CDR3 is TGTGCCAGCAGCCAAGTAGCGCCCAGCTCCTACAATGAGCAGTTCTTC.

The chain has TRBV12-3 or TRBV12-4 and TRBJ1-1; D is unresolved. The CDR3 has 12 residues. Trimming stripped 3 bases from V and 7 bases from J, with 9 bases between. CDR3 loop: CASSLVMGEAFF. The CDR3 DNA reads TGTGCCAGCAGTTTGGTAATGGGTGAAGCTTTCTTT.